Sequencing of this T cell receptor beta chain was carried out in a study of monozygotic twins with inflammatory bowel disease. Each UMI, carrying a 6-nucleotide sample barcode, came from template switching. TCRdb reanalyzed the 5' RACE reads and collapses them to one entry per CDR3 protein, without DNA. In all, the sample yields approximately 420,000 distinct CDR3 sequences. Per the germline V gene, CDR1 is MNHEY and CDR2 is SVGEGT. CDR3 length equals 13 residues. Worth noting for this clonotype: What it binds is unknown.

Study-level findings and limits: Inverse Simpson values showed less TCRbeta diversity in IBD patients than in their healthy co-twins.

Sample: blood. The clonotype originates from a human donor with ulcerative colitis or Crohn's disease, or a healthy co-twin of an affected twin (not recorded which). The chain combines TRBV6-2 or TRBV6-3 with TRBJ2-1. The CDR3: CASSPTAFNEQFF.